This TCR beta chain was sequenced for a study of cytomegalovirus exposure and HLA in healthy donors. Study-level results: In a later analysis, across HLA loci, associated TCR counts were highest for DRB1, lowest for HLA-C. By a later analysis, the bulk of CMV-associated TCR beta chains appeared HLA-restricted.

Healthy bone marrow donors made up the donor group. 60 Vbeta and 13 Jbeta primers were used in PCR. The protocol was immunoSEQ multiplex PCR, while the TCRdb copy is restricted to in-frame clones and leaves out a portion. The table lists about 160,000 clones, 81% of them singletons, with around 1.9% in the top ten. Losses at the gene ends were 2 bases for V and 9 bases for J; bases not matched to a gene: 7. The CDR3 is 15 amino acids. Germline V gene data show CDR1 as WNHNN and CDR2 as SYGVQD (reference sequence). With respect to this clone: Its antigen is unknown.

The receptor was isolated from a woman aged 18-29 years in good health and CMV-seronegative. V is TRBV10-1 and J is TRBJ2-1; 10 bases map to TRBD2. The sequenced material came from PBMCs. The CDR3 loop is CASSEHSGGSFEQFF. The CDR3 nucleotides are TGCGCCAGCAGTGAGCATAGCGGGGGGTCTTTTGAGCAGTTCTTC.